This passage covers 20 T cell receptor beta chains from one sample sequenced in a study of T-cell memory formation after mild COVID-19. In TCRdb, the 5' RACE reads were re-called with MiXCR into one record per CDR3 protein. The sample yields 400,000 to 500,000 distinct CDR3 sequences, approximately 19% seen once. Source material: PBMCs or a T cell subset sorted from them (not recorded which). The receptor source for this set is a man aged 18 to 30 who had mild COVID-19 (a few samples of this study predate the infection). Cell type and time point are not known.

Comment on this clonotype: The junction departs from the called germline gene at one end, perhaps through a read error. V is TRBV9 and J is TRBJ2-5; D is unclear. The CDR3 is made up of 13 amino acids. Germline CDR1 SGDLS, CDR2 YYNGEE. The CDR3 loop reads CASNPGQRETKYF. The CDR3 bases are TGTGCCAGCAACCCCGGTCAGAGAGAGACCAAGTACTTC. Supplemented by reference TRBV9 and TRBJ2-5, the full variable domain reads DSGVTQTPKHLITATGQRVTLRCSPRSGDLSVYWYQQSLDQGLQFLIQYYNGEERAKGNILERFSAQQFPDLHSELNLSSLELGDSALYFCASNPGQRETKYFGPGTRLLVL.

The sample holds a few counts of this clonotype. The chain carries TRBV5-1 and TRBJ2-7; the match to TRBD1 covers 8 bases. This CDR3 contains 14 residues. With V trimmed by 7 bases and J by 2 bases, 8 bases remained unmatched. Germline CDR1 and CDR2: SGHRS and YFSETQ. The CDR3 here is CASGPWTGTYEQYF. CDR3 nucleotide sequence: TGCGCCAGCGGCCCTTGGACAGGGACCTACGAGCAGTACTTC.

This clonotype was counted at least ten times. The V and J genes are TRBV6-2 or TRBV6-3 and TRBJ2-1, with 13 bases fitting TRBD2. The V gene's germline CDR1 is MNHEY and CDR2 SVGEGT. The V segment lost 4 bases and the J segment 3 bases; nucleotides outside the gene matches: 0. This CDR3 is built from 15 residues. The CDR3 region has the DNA TGTGCCAGCAGTTGGACTAGCGGGGGCTACAATGAGCAGTTCTTC. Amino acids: CASSWTSGGYNEQFF.

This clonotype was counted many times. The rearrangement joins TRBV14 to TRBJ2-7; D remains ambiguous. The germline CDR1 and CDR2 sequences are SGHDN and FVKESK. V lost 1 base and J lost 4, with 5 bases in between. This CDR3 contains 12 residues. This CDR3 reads CASSQGVYEQYF. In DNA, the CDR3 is TGTGCCAGCAGCCAAGGTGTTTACGAGCAGTACTTC.

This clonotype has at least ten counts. CDR3 sequence: CASSFATGEMYEAFF. The CDR3 DNA is TGTGCCAGCAGTTTCGCAACAGGGGAGATGTATGAAGCTTTCTTT. This sequence joins TRBV12-3 or TRBV12-4 and TRBJ1-1; 7 bases match TRBD1. The CDR3 runs to 15 residues. V dropped 3 bases and J dropped 7; count of bases not matched to a gene: 11.

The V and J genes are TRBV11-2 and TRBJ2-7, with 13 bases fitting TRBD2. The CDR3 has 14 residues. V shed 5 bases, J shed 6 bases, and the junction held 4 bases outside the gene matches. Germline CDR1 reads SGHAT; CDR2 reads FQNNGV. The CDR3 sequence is CASSTGLAGVEQYV. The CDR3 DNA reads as TGTGCCAGCAGCACCGGACTAGCGGGGGTCGAGCAGTACGTC.

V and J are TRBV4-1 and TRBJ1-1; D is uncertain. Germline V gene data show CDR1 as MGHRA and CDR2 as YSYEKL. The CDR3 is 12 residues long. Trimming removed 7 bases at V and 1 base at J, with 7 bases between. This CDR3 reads CASNHGNTEAFF. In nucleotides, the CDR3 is TGCGCCAGCAACCACGGGAACACTGAAGCTTTCTTT.

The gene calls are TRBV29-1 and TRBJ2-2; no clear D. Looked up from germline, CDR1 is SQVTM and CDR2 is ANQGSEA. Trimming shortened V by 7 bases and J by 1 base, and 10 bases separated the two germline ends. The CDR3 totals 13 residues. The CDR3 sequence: CSAQRENTGELFF. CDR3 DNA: TGCAGCGCACAGAGAGAGAACACCGGGGAGCTGTTTTTT.

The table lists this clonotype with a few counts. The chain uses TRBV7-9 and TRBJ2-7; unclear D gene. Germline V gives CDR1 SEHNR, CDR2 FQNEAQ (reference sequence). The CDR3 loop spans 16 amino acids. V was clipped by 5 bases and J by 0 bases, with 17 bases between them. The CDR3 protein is CASSPPEGSGSYEQYF. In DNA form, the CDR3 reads TGTGCCAGCAGCCCGCCTGAAGGGTCGGGCTCCTACGAGCAGTACTTC.

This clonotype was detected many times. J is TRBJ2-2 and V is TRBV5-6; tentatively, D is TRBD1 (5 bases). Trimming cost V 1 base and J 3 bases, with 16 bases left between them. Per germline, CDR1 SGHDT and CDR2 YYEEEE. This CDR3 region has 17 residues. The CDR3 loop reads CASSLSEAPGYTGELFF. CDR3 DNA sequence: TGTGCCAGCAGCTTGAGTGAGGCTCCAGGGTACACCGGGGAGCTGTTTTTT.

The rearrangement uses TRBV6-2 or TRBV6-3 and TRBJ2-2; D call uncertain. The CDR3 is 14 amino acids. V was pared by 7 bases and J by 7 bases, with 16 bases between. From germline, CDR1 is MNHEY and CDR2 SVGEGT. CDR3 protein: CASKPLGAIGELFF. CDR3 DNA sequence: TGTGCCAGCAAACCCTTGGGTGCTATCGGGGAGCTGTTTTTT.

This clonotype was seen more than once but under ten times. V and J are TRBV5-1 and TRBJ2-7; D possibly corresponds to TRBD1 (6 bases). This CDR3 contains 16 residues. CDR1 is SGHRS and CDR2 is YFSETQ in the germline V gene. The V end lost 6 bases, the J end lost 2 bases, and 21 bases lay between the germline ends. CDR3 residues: CASNYDRRQLTYEQYF. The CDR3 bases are TGCGCCAGCAACTACGACAGGCGGCAACTTACCTACGAGCAGTACTTC. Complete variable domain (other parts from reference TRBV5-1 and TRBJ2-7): KAGVTQTPRYLIKTRGQQVTLSCSPISGHRSVSWYQQTPGQGLQFLFEYFSETQRNKGNFPGRFSGRQFSNSRSEMNVSTLELGDSALYLCASNYDRRQLTYEQYFGPGTRLTVT.

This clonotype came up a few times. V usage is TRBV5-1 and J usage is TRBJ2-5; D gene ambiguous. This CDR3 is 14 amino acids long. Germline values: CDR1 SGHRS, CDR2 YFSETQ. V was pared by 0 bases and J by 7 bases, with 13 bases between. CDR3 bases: TGCGCCAGCAGCTTGGCGCCAGGCGAGTCGACCCAGTACTTC. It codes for CASSLAPGESTQYF. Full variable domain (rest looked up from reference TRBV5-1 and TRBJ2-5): KAGVTQTPRYLIKTRGQQVTLSCSPISGHRSVSWYQQTPGQGLQFLFEYFSETQRNKGNFPGRFSGRQFSNSRSEMNVSTLELGDSALYLCASSLAPGESTQYFGPGTRLLVL.

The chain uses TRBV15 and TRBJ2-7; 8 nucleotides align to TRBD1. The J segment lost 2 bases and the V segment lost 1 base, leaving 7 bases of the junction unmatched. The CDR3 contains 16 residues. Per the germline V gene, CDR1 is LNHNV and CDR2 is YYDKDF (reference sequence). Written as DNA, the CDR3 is TGTGCCACCAGCAGAGTCTTCGACAGGGGTCCCTACGAGCAGTACTTC. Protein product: CATSRVFDRGPYEQYF.

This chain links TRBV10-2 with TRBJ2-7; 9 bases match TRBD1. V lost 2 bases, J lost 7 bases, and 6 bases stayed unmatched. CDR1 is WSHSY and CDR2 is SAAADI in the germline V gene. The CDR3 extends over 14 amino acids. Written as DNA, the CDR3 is TGCGCCAGCAGTGAGCCGGGACAGGGTGGAGAGCAGTACTTC. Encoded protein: CASSEPGQGGEQYF.

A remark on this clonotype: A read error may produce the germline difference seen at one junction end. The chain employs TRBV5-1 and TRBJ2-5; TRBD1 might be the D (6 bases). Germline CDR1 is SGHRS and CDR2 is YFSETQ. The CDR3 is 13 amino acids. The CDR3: CASSPTGQGTQYF. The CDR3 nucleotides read TGCGCCAGCAGCCCGACAGGCCAAGGGACCCAGTACTTC.

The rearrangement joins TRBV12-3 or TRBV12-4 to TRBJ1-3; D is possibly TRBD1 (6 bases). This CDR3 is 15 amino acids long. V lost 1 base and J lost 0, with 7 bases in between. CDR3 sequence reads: CASSLGDTSGNTIYF. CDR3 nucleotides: TGTGCCAGCAGTTTAGGGGACACCTCTGGAAACACCATATATTTT.

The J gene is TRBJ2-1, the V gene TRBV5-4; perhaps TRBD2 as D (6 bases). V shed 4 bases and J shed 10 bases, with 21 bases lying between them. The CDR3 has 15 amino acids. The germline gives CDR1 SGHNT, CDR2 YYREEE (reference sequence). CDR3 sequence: CASSPTGTRLGEQFF. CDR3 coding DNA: TGTGCCAGCAGCCCCACCGGGACTCGCTTAGGGGAGCAGTTCTTC.

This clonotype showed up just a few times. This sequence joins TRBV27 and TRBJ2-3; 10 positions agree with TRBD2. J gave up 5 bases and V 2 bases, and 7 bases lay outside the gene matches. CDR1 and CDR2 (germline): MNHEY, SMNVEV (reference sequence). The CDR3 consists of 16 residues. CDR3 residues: CASSLRSGGAIDTQYF. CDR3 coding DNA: TGTGCCAGCAGTTTAAGGAGCGGGGGGGCGATAGATACGCAGTATTTT.

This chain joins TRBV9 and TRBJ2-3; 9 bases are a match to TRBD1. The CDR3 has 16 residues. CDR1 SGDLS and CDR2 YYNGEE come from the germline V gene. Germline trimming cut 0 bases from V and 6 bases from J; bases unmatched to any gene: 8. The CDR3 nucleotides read TGTGCCAGCAGCGTAGCGACAGGGGGGGCAATGGATACGCAGTATTTT. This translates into CASSVATGGAMDTQYF.